These 5 T cell receptor beta chains were sequenced from one sample in a study of blood T cell repertoires in COVID-19. Produced via immunoSEQ multiplex PCR; TCRdb's table is partial and in-frame only. This table has 90,000 to 120,000 clones, more than 90% appearing once. Sample: peripheral blood. These receptors were collected from a man between 65 and 85 years old with acute or convalescent COVID-19.

V usage is TRBV30 and J usage is TRBJ2-7; TRBD1 aligns across 8 bases. Trimming removed 1 base from V and 2 bases from J; junction bases left unmatched: 7. From germline, CDR1 is GTSNPN and CDR2 SVGIG (reference sequence). The CDR3 length is 15 residues. The chain's CDR3 is CAWSAPGQAAYEQYF. DNA for the CDR3: TGTGCCTGGAGTGCCCCGGGACAGGCGGCCTACGAGCAGTACTTC.

This chain joins TRBV2 and TRBJ1-1; D is possibly TRBD1 (6 bases). There are 11 residues in the CDR3. Germline assignment: CDR1 SNHLY and CDR2 FYNNEI. Between the trimmed V and J ends, which lost 6 bases and 8 bases, there was a span of 10 bases. CDR3 DNA sequence: TGTGCCAGCAGAGGACAGCGGGAAGCTTTCTTT. This gives the protein CASRGQREAFF.

The V gene is TRBV4-3, the J gene TRBJ1-1; D may be TRBD1 (5 bases). Germline-derived CDR1 and CDR2 are LGHNA and YSLEER. This CDR3 is built from 13 residues. V lost 3 bases and J 5 bases, leaving 10 bases between the germline ends. Here the CDR3 reads CASSHAGKTEAFF. The CDR3 nucleotides are TGCGCCAGCAGCCACGCAGGGAAGACTGAAGCTTTCTTT.

The chain has TRBV4-1 and TRBJ2-7; 12 bases map to TRBD2. Trimming removed 0 bases from V and 0 bases from J; junction bases left unmatched: 9. Germline CDR1 MGHRA, CDR2 YSYEKL. The CDR3 has 19 residues. CDR3 loop: CASSQDLTSGRRSSYEQYF. DNA of the CDR3: TGCGCCAGCAGCCAAGATCTTACTAGCGGGAGGCGTAGCTCCTACGAGCAGTACTTC.

The V gene is TRBV6-1, the J gene TRBJ2-3; D perhaps matches TRBD1 (7 bases). The CDR3 is 18 amino acids. V was clipped by 1 base and J by 11 bases, with 28 bases between them. From germline, CDR1 is MNHNS and CDR2 SASEGT. Written as DNA, the CDR3 is TGTGCCAGCAGTGAAGTTGCAGGTAGACAGGGAGGTTTGGAGGGGCAGTATTTT. Translated, it gives CASSEVAGRQGGLEGQYF.